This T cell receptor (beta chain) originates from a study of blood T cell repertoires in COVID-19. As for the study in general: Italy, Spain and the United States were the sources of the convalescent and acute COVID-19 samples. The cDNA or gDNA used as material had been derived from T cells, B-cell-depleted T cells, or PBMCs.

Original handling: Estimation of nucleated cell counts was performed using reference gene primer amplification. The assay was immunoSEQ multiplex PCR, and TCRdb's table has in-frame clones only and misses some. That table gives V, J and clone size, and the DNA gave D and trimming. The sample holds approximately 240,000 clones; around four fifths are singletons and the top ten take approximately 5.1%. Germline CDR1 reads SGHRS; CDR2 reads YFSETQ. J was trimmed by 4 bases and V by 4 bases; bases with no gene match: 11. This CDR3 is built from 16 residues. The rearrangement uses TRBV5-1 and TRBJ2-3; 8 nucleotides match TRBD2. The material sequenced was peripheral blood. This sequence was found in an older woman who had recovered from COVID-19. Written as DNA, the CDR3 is TGCGCCAGCAGCAGCCAAGGCGGGGGGCCCGCAGATACGCAGTATTTT. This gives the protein CASSSQGGGPADTQYF. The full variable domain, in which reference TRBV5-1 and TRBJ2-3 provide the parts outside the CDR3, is KAGVTQTPRYLIKTRGQQVTLSCSPISGHRSVSWYQQTPGQGLQFLFEYFSETQRNKGNFPGRFSGRQFSNSRSEMNVSTLELGDSALYLCASSSQGGGPADTQYFGPGTRLTVL.